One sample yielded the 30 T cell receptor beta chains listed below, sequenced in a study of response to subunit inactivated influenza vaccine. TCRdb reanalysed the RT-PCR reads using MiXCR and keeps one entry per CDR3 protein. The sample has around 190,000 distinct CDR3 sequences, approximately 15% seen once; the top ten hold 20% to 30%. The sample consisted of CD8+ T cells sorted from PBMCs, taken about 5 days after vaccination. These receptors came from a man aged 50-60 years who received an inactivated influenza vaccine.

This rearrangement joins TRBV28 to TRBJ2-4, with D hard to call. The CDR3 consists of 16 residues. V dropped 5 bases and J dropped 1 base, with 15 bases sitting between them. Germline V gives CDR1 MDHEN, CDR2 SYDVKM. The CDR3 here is CASSPSPVGAKNIQYF. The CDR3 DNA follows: TGTGCCAGCAGTCCCTCCCCAGTAGGGGCCAAAAACATTCAGTACTTC.

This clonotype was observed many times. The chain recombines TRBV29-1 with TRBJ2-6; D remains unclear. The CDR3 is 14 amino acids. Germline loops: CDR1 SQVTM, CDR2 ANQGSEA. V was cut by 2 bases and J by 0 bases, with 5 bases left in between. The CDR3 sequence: CSVETYSGANVLTF. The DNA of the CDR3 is TGCAGCGTTGAAACTTACTCTGGGGCCAACGTCCTGACTTTC.

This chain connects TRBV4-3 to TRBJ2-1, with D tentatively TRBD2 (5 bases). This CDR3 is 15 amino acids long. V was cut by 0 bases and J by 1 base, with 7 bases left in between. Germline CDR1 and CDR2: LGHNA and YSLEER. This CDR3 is CASSQDGESYNEQFF. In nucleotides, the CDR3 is TGCGCCAGCAGCCAAGATGGGGAGTCCTACAATGAGCAGTTCTTC.

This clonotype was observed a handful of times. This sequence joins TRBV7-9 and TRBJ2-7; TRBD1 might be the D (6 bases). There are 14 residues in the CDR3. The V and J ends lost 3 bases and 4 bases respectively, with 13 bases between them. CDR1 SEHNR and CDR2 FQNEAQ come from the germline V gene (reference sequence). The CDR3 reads CASSFSQGSYEQYF. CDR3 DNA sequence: TGTGCCAGCAGCTTCAGTCAGGGGTCTTACGAGCAGTACTTC.

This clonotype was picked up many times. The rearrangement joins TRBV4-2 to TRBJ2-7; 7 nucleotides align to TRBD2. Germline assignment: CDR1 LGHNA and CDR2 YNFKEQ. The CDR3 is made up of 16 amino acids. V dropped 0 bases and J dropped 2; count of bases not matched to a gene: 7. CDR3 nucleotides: TGTGCCAGCAGCCAAGAAGTTCCTAGCGGAGCCTACGAGCAGTACTTC. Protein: CASSQEVPSGAYEQYF.

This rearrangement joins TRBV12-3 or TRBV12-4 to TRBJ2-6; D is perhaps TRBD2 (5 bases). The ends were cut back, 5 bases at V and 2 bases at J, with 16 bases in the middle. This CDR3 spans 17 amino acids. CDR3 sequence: CASSLLDRLTGANVLTF. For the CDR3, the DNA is TGTGCCAGCAGTCTTTTGGACCGACTAACTGGGGCCAACGTCCTGACTTTC.

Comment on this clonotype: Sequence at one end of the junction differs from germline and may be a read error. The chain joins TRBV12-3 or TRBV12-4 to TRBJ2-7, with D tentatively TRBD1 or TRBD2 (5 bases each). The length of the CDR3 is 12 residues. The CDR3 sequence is CASSFLDGTLLF. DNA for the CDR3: TGTGCCAGCAGTTTCCTCGACGGGACCCTCCTCTTC.

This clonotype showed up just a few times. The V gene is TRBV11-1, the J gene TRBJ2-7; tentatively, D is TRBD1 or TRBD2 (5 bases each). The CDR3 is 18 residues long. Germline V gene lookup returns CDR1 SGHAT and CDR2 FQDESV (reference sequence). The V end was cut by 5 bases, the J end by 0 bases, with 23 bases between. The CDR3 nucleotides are TGTGCCAGCAGCCTCATCCCTTCCAGGGACGTAAGCTCCTACGAGCAGTACTTC. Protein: CASSLIPSRDVSSYEQYF.

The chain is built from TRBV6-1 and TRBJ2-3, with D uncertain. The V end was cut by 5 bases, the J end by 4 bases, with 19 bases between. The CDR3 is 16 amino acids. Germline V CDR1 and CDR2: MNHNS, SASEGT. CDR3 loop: CASSRVETLSADTQYF. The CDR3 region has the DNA TGTGCCAGCAGTAGAGTAGAAACCCTCAGCGCAGATACGCAGTATTTT.

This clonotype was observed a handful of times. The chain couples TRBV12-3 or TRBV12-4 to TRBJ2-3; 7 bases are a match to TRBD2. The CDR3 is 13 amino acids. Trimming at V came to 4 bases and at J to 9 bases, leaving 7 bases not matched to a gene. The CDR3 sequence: CASSSPGGGTQYF. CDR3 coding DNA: TGTGCCAGCAGTTCCCCGGGAGGAGGCACGCAGTATTTT.

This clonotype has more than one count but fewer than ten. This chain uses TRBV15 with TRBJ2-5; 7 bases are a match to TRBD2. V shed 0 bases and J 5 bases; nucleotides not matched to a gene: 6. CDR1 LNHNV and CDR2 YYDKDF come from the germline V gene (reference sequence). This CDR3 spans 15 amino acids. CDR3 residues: CATSRDRLAAETQYF. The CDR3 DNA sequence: TGTGCCACCAGCAGAGATCGACTAGCAGCGGAGACCCAGTACTTC.

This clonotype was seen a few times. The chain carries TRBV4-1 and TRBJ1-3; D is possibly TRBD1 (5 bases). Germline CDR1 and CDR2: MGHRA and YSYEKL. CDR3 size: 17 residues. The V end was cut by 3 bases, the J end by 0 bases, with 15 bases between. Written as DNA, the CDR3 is TGCGCCAGCAGCCAGTCTCAGGGTCTGGGCTCTGGAAACACCATATATTTT. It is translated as CASSQSQGLGSGNTIYF.

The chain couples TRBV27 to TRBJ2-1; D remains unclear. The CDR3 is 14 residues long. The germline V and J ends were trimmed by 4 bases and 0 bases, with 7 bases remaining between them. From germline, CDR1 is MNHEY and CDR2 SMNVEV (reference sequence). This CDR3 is CASSSGASYNEQFF. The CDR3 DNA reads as TGTGCCAGCAGTTCAGGCGCCTCCTACAATGAGCAGTTCTTC.

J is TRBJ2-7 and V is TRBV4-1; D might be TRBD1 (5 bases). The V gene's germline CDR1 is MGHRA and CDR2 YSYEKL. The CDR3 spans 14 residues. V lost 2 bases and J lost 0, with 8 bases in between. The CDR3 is CASSQQGGSYEQYF. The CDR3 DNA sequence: TGCGCCAGCAGCCAACAGGGCGGCTCCTACGAGCAGTACTTC.

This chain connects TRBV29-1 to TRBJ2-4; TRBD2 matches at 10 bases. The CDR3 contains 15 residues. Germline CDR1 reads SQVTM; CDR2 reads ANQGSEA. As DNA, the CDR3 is TGCAGTGTAAGCGGGAGGGCCTTTAAGGAGAACATTCAGTACTTC. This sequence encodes CSVSGRAFKENIQYF.

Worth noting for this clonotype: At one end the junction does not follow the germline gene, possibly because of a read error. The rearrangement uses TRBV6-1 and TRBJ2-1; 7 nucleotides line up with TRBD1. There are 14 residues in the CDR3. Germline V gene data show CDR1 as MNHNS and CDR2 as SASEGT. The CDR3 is CASTYGTEYNDQFF. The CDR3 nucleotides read TGTGCCAGCACCTACGGGACAGAGTACAATGACCAGTTCTTC.

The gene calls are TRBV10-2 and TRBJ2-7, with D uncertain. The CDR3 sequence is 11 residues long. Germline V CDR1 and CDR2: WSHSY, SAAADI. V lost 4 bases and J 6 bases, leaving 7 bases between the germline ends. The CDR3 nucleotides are TGCGCCAGCAGTGCCGGGTTCGAGCAGTACTTC. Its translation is CASSAGFEQYF.

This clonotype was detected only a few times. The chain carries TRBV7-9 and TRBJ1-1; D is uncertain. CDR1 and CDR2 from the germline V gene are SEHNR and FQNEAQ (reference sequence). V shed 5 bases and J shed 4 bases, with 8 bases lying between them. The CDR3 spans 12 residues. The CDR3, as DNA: TGTGCCAGCAGCCCCCGACCCACTGAAGCTTTCTTT. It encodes CASSPRPTEAFF.

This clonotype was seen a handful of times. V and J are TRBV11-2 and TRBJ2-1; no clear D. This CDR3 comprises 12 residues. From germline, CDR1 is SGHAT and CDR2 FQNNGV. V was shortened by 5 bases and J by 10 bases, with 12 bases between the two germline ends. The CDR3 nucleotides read TGTGCCAGCAGCCCGTCTTACTGGGAGCAGTTCTTC. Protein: CASSPSYWEQFF.

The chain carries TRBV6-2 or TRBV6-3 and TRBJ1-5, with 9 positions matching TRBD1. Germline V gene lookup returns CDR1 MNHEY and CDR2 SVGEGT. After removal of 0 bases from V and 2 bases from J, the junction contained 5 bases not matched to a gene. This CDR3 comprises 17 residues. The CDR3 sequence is CASSYSFRQGGNQPQHF. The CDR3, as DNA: TGTGCCAGCAGTTACTCGTTTCGACAGGGGGGCAATCAGCCCCAGCATTTT.

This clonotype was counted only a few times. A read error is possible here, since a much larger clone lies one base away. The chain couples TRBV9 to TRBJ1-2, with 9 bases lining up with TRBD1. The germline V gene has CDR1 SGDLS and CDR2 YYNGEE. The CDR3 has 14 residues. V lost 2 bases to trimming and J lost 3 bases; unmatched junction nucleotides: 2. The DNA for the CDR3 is TGTGCCAGCAGCGTTGGGACAGGGCACTATGGCTACACCTTC. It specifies CASSVGTGHYGYTF. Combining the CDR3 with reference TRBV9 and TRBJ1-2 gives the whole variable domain DSGVTQTPKHLITATGQRVTLRCSPRSGDLSVYWYQQSLDQGLQFLIQYYNGEERAKGNILERFSAQQFPDLHSELNLSSLELGDSALYFCASSVGTGHYGYTFGSGTRLTVV.

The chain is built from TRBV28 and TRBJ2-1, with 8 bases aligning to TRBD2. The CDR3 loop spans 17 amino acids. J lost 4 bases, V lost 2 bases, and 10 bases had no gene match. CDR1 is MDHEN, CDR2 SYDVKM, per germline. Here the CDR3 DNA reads TGTGCCAGCAGTTTAATGGGGATAGCGGGACCTTACAATGAGCAGTTCTTC. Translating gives CASSLMGIAGPYNEQFF.

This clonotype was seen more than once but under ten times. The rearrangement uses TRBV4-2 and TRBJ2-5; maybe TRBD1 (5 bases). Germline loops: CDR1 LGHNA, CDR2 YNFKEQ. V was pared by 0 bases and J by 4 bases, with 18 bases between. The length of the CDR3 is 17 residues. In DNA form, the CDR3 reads TGTGCCAGCAGCCAAGAAAGGATAGGGGCTCTTCGAGAGACCCAGTACTTC. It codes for CASSQERIGALRETQYF.

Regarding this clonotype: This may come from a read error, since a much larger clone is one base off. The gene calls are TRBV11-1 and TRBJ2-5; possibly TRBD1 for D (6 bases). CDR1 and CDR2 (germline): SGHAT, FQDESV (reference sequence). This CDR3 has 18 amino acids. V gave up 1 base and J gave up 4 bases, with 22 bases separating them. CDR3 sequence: CASSLGWAGVKMGETQYF. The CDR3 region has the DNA TGTGCCAGCAGCTTAGGATGGGCAGGGGTAAAAATGGGAGAGACCCAGTACTTC.

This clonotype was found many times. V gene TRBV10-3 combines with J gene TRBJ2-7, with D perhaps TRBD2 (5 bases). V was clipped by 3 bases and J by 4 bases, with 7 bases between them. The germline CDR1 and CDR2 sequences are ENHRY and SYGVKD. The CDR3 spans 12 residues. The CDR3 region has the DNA TGTGCCATCAGTGACGGGGTATACGAGCAGTACTTC. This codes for CAISDGVYEQYF.

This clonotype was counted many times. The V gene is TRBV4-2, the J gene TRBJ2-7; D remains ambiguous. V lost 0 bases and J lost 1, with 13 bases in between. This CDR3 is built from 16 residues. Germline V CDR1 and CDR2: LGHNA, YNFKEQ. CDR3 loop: CASSQDWAFGSYEQYF. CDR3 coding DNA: TGTGCCAGCAGCCAAGATTGGGCATTCGGGTCCTACGAGCAGTACTTC.

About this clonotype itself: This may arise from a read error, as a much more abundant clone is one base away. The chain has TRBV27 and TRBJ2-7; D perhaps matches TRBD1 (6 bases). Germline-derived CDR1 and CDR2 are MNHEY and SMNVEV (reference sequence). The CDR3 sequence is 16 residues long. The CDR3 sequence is CASSFRGSLGGYGQYF. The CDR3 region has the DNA TGTGCCAGCAGTTTTCGGGGCTCCCTAGGGGGTTACGGGCAGTACTTC.

CDR3 in DNA: TGTGCCAGCAGCGGATCCGGACTAGCGGGACGGTATTACGAGCAGTACTTC. Residues: CASSGSGLAGRYYEQYF. The chain has TRBV11-2 and TRBJ2-7, with 12 nucleotides matching TRBD2. The germline V gene encodes CDR1 SGHAT and CDR2 FQNNGV. The CDR3 runs to 17 residues. With 5 bases clipped from V and 4 bases from J, the junction kept 12 bases outside the gene matches.

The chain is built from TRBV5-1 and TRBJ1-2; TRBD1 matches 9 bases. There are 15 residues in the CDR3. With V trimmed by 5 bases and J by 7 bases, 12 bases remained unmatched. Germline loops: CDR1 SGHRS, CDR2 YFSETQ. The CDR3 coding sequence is TGCGCCAGCAGGACGTTCCCGGGACAGGGTTCTGGCTACACCTTC. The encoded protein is CASRTFPGQGSGYTF.

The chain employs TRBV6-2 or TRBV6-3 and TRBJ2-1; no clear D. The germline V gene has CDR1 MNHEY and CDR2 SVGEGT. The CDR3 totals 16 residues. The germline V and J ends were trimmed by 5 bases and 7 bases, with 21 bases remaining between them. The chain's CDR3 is CASSTTAALQWNEQFF. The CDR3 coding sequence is TGTGCCAGCAGTACGACGGCGGCCCTGCAATGGAATGAGCAGTTCTTC.